This T cell receptor (beta chain) emerged from a study of persistence of HIV-infected CD4 T cells. Per germline, CDR1 MGHRA and CDR2 YSYEKL. The CDR3 has 13 amino acids. V was cut by 4 bases and J by 4 bases, with 10 bases left in between. Points on this clone: Its antigen is not identified.

The immunoSEQ assay was version 4, run in survey mode. Repertoires were generated with immunoSEQ multiplex PCR, while TCRdb's copy carries only in-frame clones and drops some. The table includes 25,000 to 30,000 clones, roughly 82% detected once. Stimulation used around 9.1 ug/mL lysate from CMV-infected fibroblasts. CD40L-negative CD69-negative CD45RO-high memory CD4+ T cells were sorted as populations depleted of antigen-responding cells. The sample was CD4+ T cells sorted from PBMCs after approximately 19-hour stimulation, taken from a patient who received antiretroviral therapy. The rearrangement links TRBV4-1 to TRBJ1-2; D gene unclear. This clonotype was sampled from an adult man with HIV who was CMV-seropositive. The CDR3 reads CASSREEGYGYTF. CDR3 DNA: TGCGCCAGCAGCCGTGAGGAGGGCTATGGCTACACCTTC.